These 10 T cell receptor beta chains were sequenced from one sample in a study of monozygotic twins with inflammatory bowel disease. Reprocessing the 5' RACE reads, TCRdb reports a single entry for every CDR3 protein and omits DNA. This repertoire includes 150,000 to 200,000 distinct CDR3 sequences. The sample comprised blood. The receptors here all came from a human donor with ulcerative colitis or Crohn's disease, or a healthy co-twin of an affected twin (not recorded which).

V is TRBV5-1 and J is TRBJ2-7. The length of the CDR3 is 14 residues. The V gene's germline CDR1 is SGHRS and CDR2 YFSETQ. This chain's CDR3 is CASSLAGWAYEQYF.

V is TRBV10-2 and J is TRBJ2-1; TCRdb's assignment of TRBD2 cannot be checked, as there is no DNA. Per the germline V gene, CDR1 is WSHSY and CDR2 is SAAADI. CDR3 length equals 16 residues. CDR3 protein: CASSGGGTSGYNEQFF.

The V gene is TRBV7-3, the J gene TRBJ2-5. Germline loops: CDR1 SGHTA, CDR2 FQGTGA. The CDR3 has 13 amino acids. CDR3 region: CASSLAGGETQYF.

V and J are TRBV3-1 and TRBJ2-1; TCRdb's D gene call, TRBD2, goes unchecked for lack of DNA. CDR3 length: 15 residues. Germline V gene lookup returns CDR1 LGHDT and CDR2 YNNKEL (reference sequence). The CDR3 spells CASSRGRALGNEQFF.

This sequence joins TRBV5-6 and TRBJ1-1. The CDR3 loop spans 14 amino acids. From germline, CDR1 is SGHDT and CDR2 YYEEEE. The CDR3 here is CASSFSGSYAEVFF.

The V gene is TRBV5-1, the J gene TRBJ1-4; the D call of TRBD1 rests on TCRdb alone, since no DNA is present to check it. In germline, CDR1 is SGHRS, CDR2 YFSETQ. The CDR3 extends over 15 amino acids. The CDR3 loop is CASSRPGQGNEKLFF.

CDR3 sequence: CASRPNRGQGTEAFF. This chain connects TRBV12-3 or TRBV12-4 to TRBJ1-1; as DNA is missing, the TRBD1 call by TCRdb cannot be tested. This CDR3 has 15 amino acids.

The CDR3 is CASSLEAGSREAFF. The chain joins TRBV5-1 to TRBJ1-1. Germline CDR1 SGHRS, CDR2 YFSETQ. The length of the CDR3 is 14 residues.

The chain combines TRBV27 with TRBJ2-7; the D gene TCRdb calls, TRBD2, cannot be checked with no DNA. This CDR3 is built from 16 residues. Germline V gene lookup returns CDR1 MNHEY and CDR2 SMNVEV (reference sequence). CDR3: CASSAGLSGGTGEQYF.

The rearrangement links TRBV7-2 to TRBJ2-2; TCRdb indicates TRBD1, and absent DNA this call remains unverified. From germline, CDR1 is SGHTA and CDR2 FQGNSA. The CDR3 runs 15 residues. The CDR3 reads CASRPGGLSAGELFF.